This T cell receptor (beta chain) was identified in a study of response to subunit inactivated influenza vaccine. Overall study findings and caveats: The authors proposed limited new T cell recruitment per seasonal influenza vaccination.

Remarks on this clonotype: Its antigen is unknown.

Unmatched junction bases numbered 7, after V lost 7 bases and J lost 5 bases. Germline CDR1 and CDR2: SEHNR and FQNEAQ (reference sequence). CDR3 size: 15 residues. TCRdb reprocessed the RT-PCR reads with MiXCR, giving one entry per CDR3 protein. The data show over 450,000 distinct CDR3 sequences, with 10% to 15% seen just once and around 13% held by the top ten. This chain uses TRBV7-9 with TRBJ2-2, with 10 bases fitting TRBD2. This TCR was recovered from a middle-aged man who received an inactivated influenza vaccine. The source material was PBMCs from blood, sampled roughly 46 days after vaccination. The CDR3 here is CASTTLAGATGELFF. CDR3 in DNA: TGTGCCAGCACGACTCTAGCGGGGGCGACCGGGGAGCTGTTTTTT. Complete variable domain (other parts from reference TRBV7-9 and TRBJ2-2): DTGVSQNPRHKITKRGQNVTFRCDPISEHNRLYWYRQTLGQGPEFLTYFQNEAQLEKSRLLSDRFSAERPKGSFSTLEIQRTEQGDSAMYLCASTTLAGATGELFFGEGSRLTVL.